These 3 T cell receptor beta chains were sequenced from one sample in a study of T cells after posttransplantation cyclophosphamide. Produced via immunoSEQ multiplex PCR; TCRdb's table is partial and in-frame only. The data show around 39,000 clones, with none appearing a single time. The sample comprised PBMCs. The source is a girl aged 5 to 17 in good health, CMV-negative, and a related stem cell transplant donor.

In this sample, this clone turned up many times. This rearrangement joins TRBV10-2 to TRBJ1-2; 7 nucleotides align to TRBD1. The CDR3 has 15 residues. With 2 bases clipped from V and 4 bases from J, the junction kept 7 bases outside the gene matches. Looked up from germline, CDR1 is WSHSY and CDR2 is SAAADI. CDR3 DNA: TGCGCCAGCAGTGAGGGACGACAGGGTAGCTATGGCTACACCTTC. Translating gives CASSEGRQGSYGYTF.

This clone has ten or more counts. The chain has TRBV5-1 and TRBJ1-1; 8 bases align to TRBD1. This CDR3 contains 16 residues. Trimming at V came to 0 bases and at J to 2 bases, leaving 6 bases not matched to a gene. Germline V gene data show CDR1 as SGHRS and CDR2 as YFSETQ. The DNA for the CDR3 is TGCGCCAGCAGCTTGGTGGCAGGGGGCAGTAACACTGAAGCTTTCTTT. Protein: CASSLVAGGSNTEAFF.

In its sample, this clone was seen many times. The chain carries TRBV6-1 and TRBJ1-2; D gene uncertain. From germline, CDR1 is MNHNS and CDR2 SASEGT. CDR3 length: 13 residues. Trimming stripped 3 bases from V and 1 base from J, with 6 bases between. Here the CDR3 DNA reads TGTGCCAGCAGTGATACGGTTAACTATGGCTACACCTTC. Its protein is CASSDTVNYGYTF.